This TCR beta chain was captured in a study of blood T cell repertoires in COVID-19 (dated by TCRdb to 2020 to 2022). Background for the entire study: Collaborator samples came from the United States, Italy and Spain and covered acute and convalescent phases of COVID-19. The material from the prospective study consisted of cDNA or gDNA derived from T cells, B-cell-depleted T cells, or PBMCs. Subjects who had been exposed to COVID-19, were actively infected with it, or had recovered from it provided the deeply sampled blood TCRbeta repertoires that made up the dataset. The repertoires were released in a freely available public database intended as a resource for research on the immune response to SARS-CoV-2. The samples were drawn from two sources: the first 160 participants of the ongoing ImmuneRACE study, and 950 to 1,500 subjects contributed by 6 global collaborators. Nearly every sample came with metadata listing a de-identified subject ID, COVID-19 status, age in years and sex. HLA class I and class II types, where available, came from metadata supplied by the sample provider rather than from assay-based typing.

Notes on this clone: What antigen it recognizes has not been identified. Base qualities were left out, and no much larger clone turns up one base away.

Paper-wide results and their limitations: The amount of clinical and demographic metadata varied by source and participant and was provided uncurated.

TCRbeta CDR3 regions were amplified from genomic DNA using the immunoSEQ Assay, a bias-controlled multiplex PCR. On the study's bioinformatics: Within the assay, amplification of reference gene primers was used to estimate how many nucleated cells each sample contained. Sequence reads were collapsed and filtered to measure the absolute abundance of every unique TCRbeta CDR3 rearrangement. For each sample, productive Simpson clonality was calculated as the square root of Simpson's diversity index over productive rearrangements. TCRdb re-hosts the immuneACCESS table, in-frame sequences only. Its copies lack some clones; in the studies checked, an unresolved V gene accounts for under half of them, and the cause for the rest is not known. D and trimming were read from the DNA, whereas the V and J calls and clone size are those reported in that table. The sample table records 180,000 or so clones; over 80% of these occur just once. Approximately 12% of the sample rests with the top ten.

Participants in the prospective study were aged 18 to 89 years, lived in over 20 United States geographic areas, and enrolled through a virtual design. In the prospective study, participants were assigned to cohorts based on the clinical history participants reported in a screening survey and a study questionnaire. Recovered participants in ImmuneRACE Cohort 3 were defined by two consecutive negative NP/OP PCR tests, clearance by a healthcare professional, or resolution of symptoms. Each participant in the prospective study had whole blood, serum and a nasopharyngeal or oropharyngeal swab collected by mobile phlebotomists. Additional blood draws and questionnaires over a 2-month period could optionally be provided by prospective study participants. Blood samples from the prospective study were shipped frozen or at room temperature prior to DNA extraction. This TCR derives from a woman aged 60-75 years who had recovered from COVID-19. Sequenced material: PBMCs or T cells enriched from blood (not recorded which).

The CDR3 sequence is CASSQEEMSGLQSYEQYF. The nucleotides read TGTGCCAGCAGCCAAGAGGAGATGTCGGGACTTCAATCCTACGAGCAGTACTTC. The chain couples TRBV3-1 (or the pseudogene TRBV3-2) to TRBJ2-7; the D gene is perhaps TRBD2, from 6 matching bases. CDR1 LGHDT and CDR2 YNNKEL are derived from the germline V gene (reference sequence). There are 18 amino acids in the CDR3, from cysteine to phenylalanine inclusive. This entry keeps only the CDR3 DNA: 54 bases, framed from base 1. V is reduced by 0 bases and J by 1 base, leaving a spacing of 19 bases between them.